This T cell receptor (beta chain) derives from a study of beta chain features in type 1 diabetes. On this clone: No antigen is known for it.

Reverse transcription of all isolated RNA meant that expressed TCRB transcripts were sequenced. Clones were sequenced by immunoSEQ multiplex PCR, and TCRdb holds only the in-frame ones, with some missing. There are a few hundred thousand clones in the sample; about 10% occur only once, and about 0.6% lies in the top ten. This CDR3 spans 13 amino acids. CDR1 SEHNR and CDR2 FQNEAQ come from the germline V gene (reference sequence). The V and J ends lost 1 base and 5 bases respectively, with 6 bases between them. Study-wide results and limits: There was a moderate but significant shortening of TCRB CDR3s in all four CD4+ subsets of Type 1 diabetes patients. Insertions at VDJ junctions were less frequent in type 1 diabetes patients. These patients also deleted more nucleotides at the same junctions.

Sequencing input: central memory CD4+ T cells from blood. This sequence was found in a man aged 25-45 years with type 1 diabetes. The V and J genes are TRBV7-9 and TRBJ1-5; D gene uncertain. The CDR3 region is CASSLDGYQPQHF. CDR3 DNA: TGTGCCAGCAGCTTAGATGGGTATCAGCCCCAGCATTTT.